Listed below are T cell receptor beta chains from one sample, sequenced in a study of CD8+ T cells in alopecia areata. Data came from immunoSEQ multiplex PCR; TCRdb stores just in-frame clones and leaves some out. The sample has 90,000 to 150,000 clones, more than 40% seen once; the top ten hold around 0.44%. The specimen comprised CD4+ T cells sorted from blood, sampled at week 4, from a patient treated with tofacitinib. These receptors originate from a human donor with alopecia areata. Each CDR3 is given with its conserved first and last residue. The D gene is left open where the match is weak. A row's size may be missing; if present it is once, few, many or a size class.

clone_size	v_call	j_call	d_call	cdr3_aa	cdr3_nt
NA	TRBV5-1	TRBJ2-1	TRBD2	CASSLGLAGAPNEQFF	TGCGCCAGCAGCTTGGGACTAGCGGGAGCCCCCAATGAGCAGTTCTTC
NA	TRBV6-1	TRBJ2-4	TRBD1	CASSEGQGRKNIQYF	TGTGCCAGCAGTGAAGGACAGGGTAGAAAAAACATTCAGTACTTC
few	TRBV11-2	TRBJ1-1	NA	CASSFGPQNTEAFF	TGTGCCAGCAGTTTCGGGCCCCAGAACACTGAAGCTTTCTTT
NA	TRBV7-9	TRBJ2-5	TRBD2	CASSLLAGGRETQYF	TGTGCCAGCAGCCTCCTAGCGGGAGGACGAGAGACCCAGTACTTC
few	TRBV28	TRBJ1-1	TRBD1	CASRYQGVSEAFF	TGTGCCAGCAGGTACCAGGGGGTTAGTGAAGCTTTCTTT
NA	TRBV23-1	TRBJ1-5	TRBD1	CASFLTTQGDSNQPQHF	TGCGCCAGCTTCCTAACGACACAGGGGGATAGCAATCAGCCCCAGCATTTT
NA	TRBV10-3	TRBJ2-3	TRBD2	CAISESPTSGRALGDTQYF	TGTGCCATCAGTGAGTCGCCGACCAGCGGGAGGGCCTTGGGAGATACGCAGTATTTT
NA	TRBV30	TRBJ2-5	TRBD2	CAWSGLAVTTQYF	TGTGCCTGGAGTGGACTAGCCGTTACGACCCAGTACTTC
NA	TRBV4-2	TRBJ2-3	TRBD2	CASSQEVAGSTDTQYF	TGTGCCAGCAGCCAAGAGGTAGCGGGGAGCACAGATACGCAGTATTTT
few	TRBV10-1	TRBJ2-3	TRBD2	CASSLAGSTDTQYF	TGCGCCAGCAGTTTAGCGGGGAGCACAGATACGCAGTATTTT
NA	TRBV7-2	TRBJ1-2	NA	CASSPRRKGYDGYTF	TGTGCCAGCAGCCCCCGGCGCAAGGGGTACGATGGCTACACCTTC
NA	TRBV19	TRBJ2-2	TRBD1	CASSSPGQIGELFF	TGTGCCAGTAGTTCTCCGGGACAGATCGGGGAGCTGTTTTTT
NA	TRBV6-5	TRBJ2-7	NA	CASSYLDSSYEQYF	TGTGCCAGCAGTTATTTAGACAGCTCCTACGAGCAGTACTTC
NA	TRBV6-5	TRBJ1-6	NA	CASSYAPGQGSPLHF	TGTGCCAGCAGTTACGCGCCGGGACAAGGTTCACCCCTCCACTTT
NA	TRBV18	TRBJ2-3	NA	CASSGQPTDTQYF	TGTGCCAGCTCGGGGCAGCCCACAGATACGCAGTATTTT
NA	TRBV7-9	TRBJ1-4	NA	CASGGRVNEKLFF	TGTGCCAGCGGCGGCAGGGTCAATGAAAAACTGTTTTTT
few	TRBV6-1	TRBJ1-4	NA	CASSQSKSTNEKLFF	TGTGCCAGCAGTCAATCGAAATCAACTAATGAAAAACTGTTTTTT
few	TRBV10-1	TRBJ2-1	TRBD2	CASSGGTSGRAYNEQFF	TGCGCCAGCAGTGGGGGGACTAGCGGGAGAGCCTACAATGAGCAGTTCTTC
NA	TRBV19	TRBJ1-5	NA	CASSRGLRQPQHF	TGTGCCAGTAGTCGGGGGTTGCGACAGCCCCAGCATTTT
few	TRBV7-9	TRBJ2-2	NA	CASSQLQVGELFF	TGTGCCAGCAGCCAGCTACAGGTCGGGGAGCTGTTTTTT
few	TRBV18	TRBJ2-2	NA	CASSTRGELFF	TGTGCCAGCTCAACCCGGGGGGAGCTGTTTTTT
once	TRBV30	TRBJ2-3	NA	CAWSVYGEQYF	TGTGCCTGGAGTGTTTATGGGGAGCAGTATTTT
NA	TRBV4-1	TRBJ2-2	TRBD2	CASSPGLAIRPSGELFF	TGCGCCAGCAGCCCGGGACTAGCAATCAGACCATCCGGGGAGCTGTTTTTT
few	TRBV29-1	TRBJ2-3	NA	CSMGFGQDTQYF	TGCAGTATGGGGTTCGGGCAAGATACGCAGTATTTT
few	TRBV7-9	TRBJ1-6	NA	CASTGVGGVANSPLHF	TGTGCCAGCACCGGTGTGGGGGGGGTGGCTAATTCACCCCTCCACTTT
NA	TRBV30	TRBJ1-2	NA	CAWSAQRYGYTF	TGTGCCTGGAGTGCACAGCGCTATGGCTACACCTTC
NA	TRBV4-1	TRBJ2-7	NA	CASRPPGLEEQYF	TGCGCCAGCAGACCCCCCGGCCTAGAAGAGCAGTACTTC
many	TRBV7-6	TRBJ1-4	TRBD1	CASSSGQGAGEKLFF	TGTGCCAGCAGCTCCGGACAGGGTGCTGGTGAAAAACTGTTTTTT
once	TRBV5-1	TRBJ1-2	TRBD1	CASSPGDRGTYGYTF	TGCGCCAGCAGCCCTGGGGACAGGGGAACCTATGGCTACACCTTC
NA	TRBV29-1	TRBJ1-1	NA	CSVEDPKGTEAFF	TGCAGCGTTGAAGATCCTAAGGGGACTGAAGCTTTCTTT
few	TRBV6-6	TRBJ2-2	TRBD1	CASSFGTGRTGELFF	TGTGCCAGCAGTTTCGGGACAGGGAGGACCGGGGAGCTGTTTTTT